This T cell receptor (beta chain) was found in a study of response to subunit inactivated influenza vaccine. TCRdb re-called the RT-PCR reads with MiXCR, one entry per CDR3 protein. The sample has about 520,000 distinct CDR3 sequences; over 25% are singletons. A word on this clonotype: Its antigen is not known.

Regarding the study as a whole: Authors suggested seasonal influenza vaccinations each recruit few new T cells.

Germline trimming cut 6 bases from V and 3 bases from J; bases unmatched to any gene: 10. Germline V CDR1 and CDR2: SQVTM, ANQGSEA. This CDR3 comprises 14 residues. Sequencing used CD4+ T cells sorted from PBMCs, obtained less than 6 days after vaccination. The rearrangement links TRBV29-1 to TRBJ2-7; 8 bases map to TRBD1. The receptor was isolated from a man aged 50 or older who received an inactivated influenza vaccine. The CDR3 reads CSVELRGLHYEQYF. The DNA for the CDR3 is TGCAGCGTGGAACTCAGGGGGCTGCACTACGAGCAGTACTTC.